The table lists the clone carrying this T cell receptor beta chain with many counts. V lost 5 bases, J lost 4 bases, and 17 bases lay in between. The CDR3 totals 15 residues. Germline V lookup: CDR1 MDHEN, CDR2 SYDVKM. The data derive from a study of T cells in Graves' hyperthyroidism and ophthalmopathy. Amplification of TCR beta CDR3 regions was performed using RNA transcripts as template. Researchers ran a first-round RT-PCR on the TCR CDR3 using the HTBI primer set. TCRdb re-derived calls from the multiplex PCR reads in MiXCR, one entry per CDR3 protein. This table has a few hundred thousand distinct CDR3 sequences, approximately 15% appearing once.

Sequences were obtained from blood. The chain links TRBV28 to TRBJ1-1; maybe TRBD1 (5 bases). The receptor was isolated from a woman aged 25 to 39 with Graves' hyperthyroidism. In nucleotides, the CDR3 is TGTGCCAGCAGTCCTACCGCCGGGGCGTTCACTGAAGCTTTCTTT. Its translation: CASSPTAGAFTEAFF.